These 8 T cell receptor beta chains came from one sample sequenced in a study of beta chain features in type 1 diabetes. Every bit of the isolated RNA underwent reverse transcription, so sequencing read expressed TCRB transcripts. Sequenced by immunoSEQ multiplex PCR; TCRdb stores in-frame clones only, minus some. The sample records around 280,000 clones, 7% to 9% being singletons. Material: central memory CD4+ T cells from blood. Receptor source: a woman between 18 and 29 years old in good health.

This clone was observed at least ten times. The chain carries TRBV13 and TRBJ2-1; unclear D gene. The CDR3 consists of 12 residues. Germline V gene lookup returns CDR1 PRHDT and CDR2 FYEKMQ (reference sequence). Trimming shortened V by 4 bases and J by 13 bases, and 14 bases separated the two germline ends. The CDR3 nucleotides are TGTGCCAGCAGCTCAGTAAAGGCCAGACAGTTCTTC. It codes for CASSSVKARQFF.

This clone was counted between two and nine times. The chain links TRBV27 to TRBJ1-2; TRBD1 is a possible D gene (6 bases). The CDR3 loop spans 11 amino acids. V was clipped by 8 bases and J by 8 bases, with 12 bases between them. Germline values: CDR1 MNHEY, CDR2 SMNVEV (reference sequence). DNA of the CDR3: TGTGCCAGCGGACAGAGGGGCGGCTACACCTTC. Protein product: CASGQRGGYTF.

This clone has just a few counts. This chain joins TRBV27 and TRBJ1-2; D is perhaps TRBD1 (6 bases). Germline CDR1 is MNHEY and CDR2 is SMNVEV (reference sequence). Deletions cut 4 bases from V and 6 bases from J, with 12 bases between. The CDR3 has 13 amino acids. CDR3 amino acids: CASSSQGFNGYTF. The CDR3 bases are TGTGCCAGCAGTTCACAGGGTTTCAATGGCTACACCTTC.

The chain recombines TRBV18 with TRBJ1-2; unclear D gene. CDR3 length: 15 amino acids. Trimming stripped 2 bases from V and 3 bases from J, with 13 bases between. CDR1 KGHSH and CDR2 LQKENI come from the germline V gene. CDR3 DNA sequence: TGTGCCAGCTCACCAACGCTCTCAGAGGACTATGGCTACACCTTC. Translation gives CASSPTLSEDYGYTF.

This chain links TRBV9 with TRBJ1-4, with D maybe TRBD1 (6 bases). CDR3 length: 15 residues. Germline CDR1 reads SGDLS; CDR2 reads YYNGEE. V was pared by 3 bases and J by 7 bases, with 16 bases between. CDR3 bases: TGTGCCAGCAGCGCGGGGGACAATCGGGCTGAAAAACTGTTTTTT. This encodes CASSAGDNRAEKLFF.

Points on this clone: Other DNA sequences in the sample encode the same CDR3. V usage is TRBV7-2 and J usage is TRBJ2-5; no clear D gene. Germline CDR1 is SGHTA and CDR2 is FQGNSA. The CDR3 is 13 residues long. V was cut by 2 bases and J by 2 bases, with 6 bases left in between. CDR3 region: CASSLYGQETQYF. CDR3 nucleotide sequence: TGTGCCAGCAGCTTATACGGACAAGAGACCCAGTACTTC.

J is TRBJ2-7 and V is TRBV18; 9 nucleotides agree with TRBD1. The CDR3 loop spans 15 amino acids. CDR1 is KGHSH and CDR2 is LQKENI in the germline V gene. Trimming cost V 6 bases and J 0 bases; bases outside gene matches: 6. Here the CDR3 DNA reads TGTGCCAGCTCTATGGACAGGGGTCCCTCCTACGAGCAGTACTTC. This codes for CASSMDRGPSYEQYF.

A few counts support this clone. CDR3 sequence (DNA): TGTGCCAGCTCACCTTCCAGGGGGGCGGTTGGCACAGATACGCAGTATTTT. This gives the protein CASSPSRGAVGTDTQYF. The chain joins TRBV18 to TRBJ2-3; the D gene is possibly TRBD1 (7 bases). V was pared by 3 bases and J by 1 base, with 17 bases between. The CDR3 contains 17 residues. Germline CDR1 is KGHSH and CDR2 is LQKENI.